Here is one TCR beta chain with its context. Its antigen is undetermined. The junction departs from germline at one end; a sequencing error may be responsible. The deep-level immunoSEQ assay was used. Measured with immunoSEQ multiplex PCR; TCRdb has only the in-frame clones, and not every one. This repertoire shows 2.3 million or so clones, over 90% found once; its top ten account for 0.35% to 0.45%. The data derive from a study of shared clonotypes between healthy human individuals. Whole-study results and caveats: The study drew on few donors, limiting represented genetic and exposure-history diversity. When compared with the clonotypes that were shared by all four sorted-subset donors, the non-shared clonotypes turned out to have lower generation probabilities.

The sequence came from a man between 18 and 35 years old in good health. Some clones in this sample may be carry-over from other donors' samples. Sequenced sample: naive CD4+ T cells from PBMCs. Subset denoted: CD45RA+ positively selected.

The CDR3 DNA is TGCGGCGTTGCTCCTGGCGGGACCCAGTACTTC. Translating it yields CGVAPGGTQYF. The chain combines TRBV29-1 with TRBJ2-5; D is unclear. This CDR3 is built from 11 residues. From germline, CDR1 is SQVTM and CDR2 ANQGSEA.